This T cell receptor beta chain is from a study of glioma-infiltrating T cells. Findings and limits, study-wide: Very few CDR3 sequences were shared between tissue and blood. Gliomas, especially low-grade, showed above-expected tissue-blood divergence; non-neoplastic patients showed below.

Unmatched junction bases numbered 5, after V lost 5 bases and J lost 6 bases. Germline assignment: CDR1 MNHEY and CDR2 SMNVEV (reference sequence). The CDR3 is 15 amino acids. Ten or more counts support this clonotype. What it binds is unknown. TCR alpha and beta CDR3 regions were amplified from RNA using iRepertoire nested multiplex PCR. Input was roughly 100-450 ng of tissue mRNA or PBMC total RNA. TCRdb ran MiXCR on the multiplex PCR reads and lists one entry per CDR3 protein. The sample holds some 85,000 distinct CDR3 sequences, 20% to 25% seen once. The chain recombines TRBV27 with TRBJ1-4; 11 positions agree with TRBD1. Sequenced input: glioma tissue, nonneoplastic brain tissue, or PBMCs (not recorded which). The source is a human donor with low-grade glioma or glioblastoma, undergoing nonglioma brain surgery, or in good health (not recorded which). CDR3 amino acids: CASSPTDRGHEKLFF. CDR3 sequence (DNA): TGTGCCAGCAGTCCTACGGACAGGGGGCATGAAAAACTGTTTTTT.